This T cell receptor (beta chain) emerged from a study of beta chain features in type 1 diabetes (dated by TCRdb to about 2018). In the study overall: No differences in mean age, gender distribution, total cell number or subset yield were found between patients and healthy donors. Naive and central memory subsets were obtained from all 30 or so donors, but regulatory and stem cell-like memory subsets were isolated from only 8 patients and roughly 8 healthy donors. Across all samples, approximately 98,000,000 sorted cells were examined, and cell number per subset correlated strongly with RNA yield. In the study, recently diagnosed type 1 diabetes patients and matched healthy donors were compared on the TCRB repertoires of their sorted circulating CD4+ T cell subsets.

Taken from the germline V gene, the CDR1 and CDR2 loops are MNHEY and SVGAGI. V trim: 6 bases; J trim: 1 base; unmatched bases: 5. The CDR3 spans 15 residues, from the cysteine through the phenylalanine. The only DNA kept is the CDR3, 45 bases in frame from the first base. A single peripheral blood draw of about 116 mL on average was collected from each donor into heparinised tubes. Naive, central memory, regulatory and stem cell-like memory CD4+ T cells were sorted on a BD FACSAria II using a panel including CD45RO, CCR7, CD25, CD127, CD95 and CD27. All sorted populations exceeded 98% purity. PBMCs were isolated right away by Lymphoprep density gradient centrifugation and were stained directly, without culture. Samples were stained and sorted in pairs, with one healthy donor and one patient per experiment, so that batch effects were minimized. The study at large found these results: Only small numbers of individuals were included in the HLA sub-analyses, which left unresolved whether HLA type had any influence on TCRB rearrangement. The naive, central memory and regulatory TCRB repertoires appeared to resemble one another more closely among patients than among healthy donors. Because cDNA was sequenced instead of genomic DNA, highly expressing activated cells could be over-represented, though the groups showed no difference in activation or CD3 levels. At VDJ recombination sites, patients with type 1 diabetes made fewer insertions and deleted more nucleotides, a pattern implying thymic rearrangement abnormalities. A moderate but significant shortening of TCRB CDR3 length was observed in type 1 diabetes patients in all four CD4+ subsets. Shorter templates might have been favored by PCR, but patient and control samples were amplified and corrected together, so both groups would have been affected equally by any skew.

All of the isolated RNA was reverse transcribed with the High Capacity cDNA Reverse Transcription Kit, so expressed TCRB transcripts were sequenced. Deep immunoSEQ sequencing was performed on naive, central memory and regulatory T cell samples, with an average of about 3.6 million total reads per sample. After sorted cells were lysed in RLT buffer, RNA was extracted with DNase-treated RNeasy Micro or Mini kits, with the choice depending on cell number. Each cell subset was processed separately to prevent cross-contamination, with patient and healthy donor samples processed together. Using the immunoSEQ multiplex PCR, TCRB sequences were amplified from cDNA into 87-bp fragments spanning the CDR3 region. Sequencing of the amplicons was done on the Illumina HiSeq platform. In the source study's methods: PCR bias was computationally corrected using synthetic template baselines, reads within Hamming distance 2 were collapsed, and singletons that could not be merged were discarded. Reads were aligned against IMGT to assign V, D and J genes, CDR3 length and insertions or deletions at six rearrangement sites. Within each subset, clonotype counts were normalized to sorted cell number, and only after that were true diversity and Gini coefficients computed with the tcR R package. The overlap coefficient, calculated on TCRB nucleotide sequences, was used to quantify repertoire sharing. Out-of-frame TCRB sequences from naive cells were analyzed as a proxy for the pre-selection repertoire. TCRdb carries this immuneACCESS record with in-frame sequences only. Its versions omit some clonotypes, under half of them owing to an unresolved V gene in the studies checked, with the rest unexplained. V and J calls and clone size follow that table, whereas D and trimming were derived from the DNA. In all, the sample holds around 500,000 clones, and 9.5% to 12% of those were seen once. The ten largest clones add up to roughly 0.046% of the sample.

With respect to this clone: This receptor's antigen is unknown. Per-base quality was not reported, and no clone a single base away is much larger than it.

Material for sequencing was naive CD4+ T cells from blood. The sample's cell subset or site label is to be understood as: true naive CD4+ T cells. The V gene is TRBV6-5 and the J gene is TRBJ2-5; 10 bases in the middle match TRBD2. The clonotype originates from a woman aged 18-30 years in good health. The CDR3 reads CASSRSGRPQETQYF. At the DNA level, the sequence is TGTGCCAGCAGCCGTAGCGGGAGGCCCCAAGAGACCCAGTACTTC.